These T cell receptor beta chains were read from a single sample in a study of cytomegalovirus exposure and HLA in healthy donors. Only in-frame clones appear in the TCRdb table, and some are missing; sequencing was by immunoSEQ multiplex PCR. The table records under 150,000 clones, more than 75% of them present only once. Sequenced: PBMCs. These TCRs come from a middle-aged man in good health and CMV-seronegative. Both conserved end residues are part of each CDR3. Each record gives: clone size, D gene, J gene, V gene, CDR3 DNA, CDR3 protein. A D gene is named only where the DNA matches it firmly. Some rows mark clone size as missing; the rest say once, few, many or name a class of expanded clone.

NA,TRBD1,TRBJ1-1,TRBV7-9,TGTGCCAGCAGCCTTTCCCGGGACAGGGAAGCTTTCTTC,CASSLSRDREAFF
NA,TRBD1,TRBJ2-1,TRBV27,TGTGCCAGCAGTTGGACAGGCTACAATGAGCAGTTCTTC,CASSWTGYNEQFF
NA,TRBD2,TRBJ2-6,TRBV5-1,TGCGCCAGCAGCGTGGAGGGTAGCGGGGGCTCGGGAGGGGCCAACGTCCTGACTTTC,CASSVEGSGGSGGANVLTF
NA,NA,TRBJ2-1,TRBV19,TGTGCCACCGGAACAGGTTACAATGAGCAGTTCTTC,CATGTGYNEQFF
once,TRBD2,TRBJ2-2,TRBV19,TGTGCCAGTAGTATAGACCCCGTGGGACTAGCGGGAGTCGGGGAGCTGTTTTTT,CASSIDPVGLAGVGELFF
NA,NA,TRBJ1-2,TRBV10-2,TGCGCCAGCCGTGCAGACAGCGCGGGGGGCTACACCTTC,CASRADSAGGYTF
NA,NA,TRBJ1-2,TRBV19,TGTGCCAGTAGTGTTCAATCCGGACAGCCTGGCTACAACTTC,CASSVQSGQPGYNF
NA,TRBD2,TRBJ2-1,TRBV19,TGTGCCAGTAGTATAGCGGGAGGAGGTCTGGAGCAGTTCTTC,CASSIAGGGLEQFF
NA,NA,TRBJ2-2,TRBV27,TGTGCCAGCAGTTTAGGGACTGGGGCCGGGGAGCTGTTTTTT,CASSLGTGAGELFF
few,NA,TRBJ1-2,TRBV2,TGTGCCAGCAGACGGGGGACGGACGCTGGCTACACCTTC,CASRRGTDAGYTF
NA,NA,TRBJ2-7,TRBV5-1,TGCGCCAGCAGCGCCGCCGGGACAAGCTACGAGCAGTACTTC,CASSAAGTSYEQYF
NA,NA,TRBJ1-2,TRBV4-2,TGTGCCAGCAGCCAAGATAGGGTCAGGGGTGGCTATGGCTACACCTTC,CASSQDRVRGGYGYTF
NA,NA,TRBJ1-1,TRBV5-1,TGCGCCAGCAGCCCGGACGGGGGGGGCGGGACTGAAGCTTTCTTT,CASSPDGGGGTEAFF
few,TRBD2,TRBJ2-7,TRBV6-5,TGTGCCAGCGTCTATCGGGAGGGACGCACCTACGAGCAGTACTTC,CASVYREGRTYEQYF
NA,TRBD1,TRBJ1-5,TRBV29-1,TGCAGCGTCGGCGCCGGGACAGGGGAGAGGGGGCCCCAGCATTTT,CSVGAGTGERGPQHF
NA,NA,TRBJ2-7,TRBV30,TGTGCCTGGAGTGTATTAGGGGGTTACGAGCAGTACTTC,CAWSVLGGYEQYF
NA,TRBD1,TRBJ2-2,TRBV7-2,TGTGCCAGCAGCCTGGACAGGGCGGCCGGGGAGCTGTTTTTT,CASSLDRAAGELFF
NA,NA,TRBJ1-4,TRBV7-8,TGTGCCAGCAGCTTAGAGGGTGGGGCGATTGCAACTAATGAAAAACTGTTTTTT,CASSLEGGAIATNEKLFF
NA,TRBD1,TRBJ1-2,TRBV6-5,TGTGCCAGCAGGATCAGACAGGGGAGCGGCTACACCTTC,CASRIRQGSGYTF
NA,NA,TRBJ2-5,TRBV27,TGTGCCAGCAGACTAGCCGGGACTGAGAAAGAGACCCAGTACTTC,CASRLAGTEKETQYF
NA,NA,TRBJ1-1,TRBV25-1,TGTGCCAGCAGTTCCCGACCCGCAGCAGGGGATTGGGACACTGAAGCTTTCTTT,CASSSRPAAGDWDTEAFF
once,TRBD1,TRBJ2-3,TRBV6-5,TGTGCCAGCAGTTCGTCAGCCGGGACAGTCTCTTATTTT,CASSSSAGTVSYF
NA,NA,TRBJ2-1,TRBV5-4,TGTGCCAGCAGCTTGCCTCAGGGTAGGAATGAGCAGTTCTTC,CASSLPQGRNEQFF
NA,NA,TRBJ2-7,TRBV28,TGTGCCAGCAGTTTTAGCTCCGTGGTTCGCTCCTACGAGCAGTACTTC,CASSFSSVVRSYEQYF
NA,TRBD2,TRBJ2-4,TRBV15,TGTGCCACCAGCAGAGATCCTGGGCGCGCTAGCGGGGGGGAGGGGAACATTCAGTACTTC,CATSRDPGRASGGEGNIQYF
few,NA,TRBJ1-1,TRBV6-4,TGTGCCAGCAGTTATGACATGAACACTGAAGCTTTCTTT,CASSYDMNTEAFF
NA,NA,TRBJ1-5,TRBV19,TGTGCCAGTAGTCTCCTCGACTGGGATCAGCCCCAGCATTTT,CASSLLDWDQPQHF
NA,TRBD1,TRBJ2-7,TRBV19,TGTGCCAGTAGTATGGCAGGGGGCCAGTACGAGCAGTACTTC,CASSMAGGQYEQYF
NA,TRBD1,TRBJ2-1,TRBV19,TGTGCCAGTAGTCGACAGGGGGCGGTCTACAATGAGCAGTTCTTC,CASSRQGAVYNEQFF
NA,NA,TRBJ1-1,TRBV6-9,TGTGCCAGCACGCGGGGAGGACCCATGAACACTGAAGCTTTCTTT,CASTRGGPMNTEAFF
NA,NA,TRBJ2-4,TRBV5-4,TGTGCCAGCAGCCCTAACCGAGAACTAGCCAAAAACATTCAGTACTTC,CASSPNRELAKNIQYF
NA,NA,TRBJ2-3,TRBV5-6,TGTGCCAGCAGCTTATCCGACACCCGCGCGTATTTT,CASSLSDTRAYF
NA,NA,TRBJ2-3,TRBV11-1,TGTGCCAGCAGCTTAACTGTACTAGCCGCTAGCACAGATACGCAGTATTTT,CASSLTVLAASTDTQYF
NA,NA,TRBJ1-6,TRBV5-1,TGCGCCAGCAGTTTAGCCCAGGGGTCAGTTTCACCCCTCCACTTT,CASSLAQGSVSPLHF
NA,NA,TRBJ2-1,TRBV11-2,TGTGCCAGCAGCTTATCGAGGGGGGGCCCGAATGAGCAGTTCTTC,CASSLSRGGPNEQFF
NA,TRBD1,TRBJ1-1,TRBV29-1,TGCAGCGTTGTGAGAGGGGGCGGTGAAGCTTTCTTT,CSVVRGGGEAFF
NA,TRBD2,TRBJ2-3,TRBV5-1,TGCGCCAGCAGAACGGGACTAGCGGGCCCAATGGATACGCAGTATTTT,CASRTGLAGPMDTQYF
NA,TRBD2,TRBJ2-5,TRBV7-3,TGTGCCAGCAGCTTGGGACTAGCGGGGCCATTCCAAGAGACCCAGTACTTC,CASSLGLAGPFQETQYF
NA,NA,TRBJ2-1,TRBV4-2,TGTGCCAGCAGCCAAGATCTTGGGGCCGGCAATGAGCAGTTCTTC,CASSQDLGAGNEQFF